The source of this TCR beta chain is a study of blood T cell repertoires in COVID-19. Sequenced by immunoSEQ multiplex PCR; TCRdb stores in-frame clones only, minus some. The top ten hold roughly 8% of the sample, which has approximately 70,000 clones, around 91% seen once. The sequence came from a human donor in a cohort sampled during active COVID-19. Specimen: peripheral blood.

The CDR3 coding sequence is TGTGCCAGCAGTCTAGGAGGCGAGCAGTACTTC. Translating it yields CASSLGGEQYF. The chain links TRBV28 to TRBJ2-7; possible D gene TRBD2, 5 bases. Trimming stripped 5 bases from V and 6 bases from J, with 8 bases between. The CDR3 spans 11 residues. Germline lookup yields CDR1 MDHEN and CDR2 SYDVKM.